This T cell receptor beta chain was sequenced during a study of blood T cells in healthy people across ages. The authors isolated at least 6 million PBMCs per sample. The CDR3 totals 15 residues. From germline, CDR1 is SGHVS and CDR2 FQNEAQ. Worth noting for this clonotype: The junction departs from germline at one end; a sequencing error may be responsible.

It was with a sample-barcoded 5' primer and a J-beta primer mix that a second PCR of roughly 6 to 11 cycles was run. A single record per CDR3 protein comes from TCRdb applying MiXCR to the 5' RACE reads. The table has about 1.6 million distinct CDR3 sequences, roughly a third seen once. The rearrangement links TRBV7-8 to TRBJ1-2; D gene uncertain. The clonotype comes from a woman aged 30 to 39 in good health. Sequenced material: blood. CDR3 coding DNA: TGTGCCAGCAGCTCACAGTTCCGTTCGGACTATGGCCACACCTTC. This sequence encodes CASSSQFRSDYGHTF.